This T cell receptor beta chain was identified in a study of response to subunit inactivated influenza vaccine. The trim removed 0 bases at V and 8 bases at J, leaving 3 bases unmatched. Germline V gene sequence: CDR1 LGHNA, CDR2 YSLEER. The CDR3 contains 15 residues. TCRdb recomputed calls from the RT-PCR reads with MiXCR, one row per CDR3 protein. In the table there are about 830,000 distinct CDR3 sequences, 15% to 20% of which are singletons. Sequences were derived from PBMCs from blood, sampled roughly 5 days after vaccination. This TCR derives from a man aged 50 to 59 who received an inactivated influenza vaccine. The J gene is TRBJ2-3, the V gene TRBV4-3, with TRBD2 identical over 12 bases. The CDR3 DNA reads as TGCGCCAGCAGCCAAGATACTAGCGGGGGGTTTACGCAGTATTTT. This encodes CASSQDTSGGFTQYF.